This entry concerns a single TCR beta chain. Its cognate antigen is unknown. Profiling relied on immunoSEQ multiplex PCR, and the TCRdb table lists in-frame clones only, not all of them. The sample contains almost 15,000 clones, approximately 80% of which appear only once. This entry is derived from a study of T cell repertoires in ileal Crohn's disease. The time point denotes: neoterminal ileum biopsy at postoperative endoscopy, about 6 months after surgery. Study-wide results and limits: High-frequency clones were more common in sorted CD8 than CD4 cells. Every patient over 26.8% clonality showed endoscopic recurrence.

The V and J ends lost 0 bases and 1 base, in that order; junction bases with no gene match: 9. In germline, CDR1 is GTSNPN, CDR2 SVGIG (reference sequence). This CDR3 contains 16 residues. This TCR derives from an adult with Crohn's disease. Sequencing input: ileal tissue. This sequence joins TRBV30 and TRBJ2-7; TRBD2 agrees at 7 bases. CDR3 amino acids: CAWSVWGGGRSYEQYF. CDR3 bases: TGTGCCTGGAGTGTATGGGGGGGAGGGAGGTCCTACGAGCAGTACTTC.